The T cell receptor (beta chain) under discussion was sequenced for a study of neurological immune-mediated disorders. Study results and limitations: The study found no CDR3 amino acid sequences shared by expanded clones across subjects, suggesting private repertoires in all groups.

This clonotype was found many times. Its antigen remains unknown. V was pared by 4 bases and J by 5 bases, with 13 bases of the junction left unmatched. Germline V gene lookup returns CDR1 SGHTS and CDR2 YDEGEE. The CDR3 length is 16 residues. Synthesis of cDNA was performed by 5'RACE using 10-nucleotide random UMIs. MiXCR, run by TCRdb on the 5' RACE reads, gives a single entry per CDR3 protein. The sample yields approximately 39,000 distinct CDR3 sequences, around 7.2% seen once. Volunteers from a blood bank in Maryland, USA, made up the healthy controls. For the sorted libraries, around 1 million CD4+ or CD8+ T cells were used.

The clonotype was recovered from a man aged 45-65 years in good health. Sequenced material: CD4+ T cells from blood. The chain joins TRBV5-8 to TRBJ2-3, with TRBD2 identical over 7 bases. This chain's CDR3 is CASSAQTSPLVDTQYF. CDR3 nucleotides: TGTGCCAGCAGCGCGCAGACTAGCCCCCTTGTAGATACGCAGTATTTT.